This T cell receptor (beta chain) was identified during a study of T cell responses to AZD1222 COVID-19 vaccine. Overall study: Second-dose intervals near 4 or 12 weeks were combined.

Findings of the study overall: Most donors were white British, females outnumbered males, and clonal diversity was possibly underestimated. Only 5 or 6 AZD1222 recipients were seropositive at baseline. Unmutated variant regions are reportedly targeted by nearly half of spike-specific TCRs.

The protocol was immunoSEQ multiplex PCR, while the TCRdb copy is restricted to in-frame clones and leaves out a portion. The repertoire holds some 150,000 clones, with approximately 88% as singletons. The ends lost 6 bases at V and 6 bases at J; junction bases unmatched: 12. This CDR3 is built from 16 residues. CDR1 SEHNR and CDR2 FQNEAQ come from the germline V gene (reference sequence). With respect to this clone: Its antigen is still unknown.

The chain couples TRBV7-9 to TRBJ2-1; 9 nucleotides line up with TRBD2. The material sequenced was peripheral blood, taken on day 0 of AZD1222 vaccination. The TCR originated in an adult in good health. This chain's CDR3 is CASSLDRGRAGNEQFF. In DNA, the CDR3 is TGTGCCAGCAGTCTCGATCGCGGGAGGGCCGGCAATGAGCAGTTCTTC.